Below are 2 T cell receptor beta chains sequenced from a single sample in a study of T cell repertoires in cytomegalovirus infection. TCRdb fed the reads into MiXCR, producing one record per CDR3 protein. Of roughly 230,000 distinct CDR3 sequences listed, approximately 15% are singletons. What was sequenced was CD8+ T cells from PBMCs. The receptor source for this set is a human donor in good health (CMV status not recorded). Some clones in this sample may be carry-over from other donors' samples.

The genes are TRBV28 and TRBJ1-2, with no clear D. The CDR3 contains 15 residues. The ends were cut back, 5 bases at V and 8 bases at J, with 21 bases in the middle. Germline V gene sequence: CDR1 MDHEN, CDR2 SYDVKM. CDR3 nucleotide sequence: TGTGCCAGCAGTCCCCTCCTGAACCAGACGGGAGGCTACACCTTC. Translating gives CASSPLLNQTGGYTF.

This clonotype was observed many times. The V call is TRBV25-1, the J call TRBJ2-1; D may be TRBD1 (6 bases). V was cut by 1 base and J by 11 bases, with 15 bases left in between. The CDR3 covers 14 residues. Germline V gene sequence: CDR1 MGHDK, CDR2 SYGVNS. DNA of the CDR3: TGTGCCAGCAGTGAATCCCTTCACAGGGCTCAGCAGTTCTTC. Protein sequence: CASSESLHRAQQFF.